The next 9 T cell receptor beta chains were all read from a single sample in a study of shared clonotypes between healthy human individuals. Data came from immunoSEQ multiplex PCR; TCRdb stores just in-frame clones and leaves some out. This repertoire shows some 2.3 million clones, approximately 95% found once; its top ten account for about 0.41%. Sequenced input: naive CD4+ T cells from PBMCs. The sample's subset: CD45RA+ positively selected. The receptor source for this set is a man between 18 and 35 years old in good health. Some clones in this sample may be carry-over from other donors' samples.

V usage is TRBV28 and J usage is TRBJ2-7; D is unclear. Germline loops: CDR1 MDHEN, CDR2 SYDVKM. This CDR3 comprises 14 residues. Trimming stripped 6 bases from V and 7 bases from J, with 19 bases between. CDR3 loop: CASSRRSDLREQYF. The CDR3 DNA reads TGTGCCAGCAGCCGCCGGTCTGACCTGAGGGAGCAGTACTTC.

The V and J genes are TRBV5-4 and TRBJ2-3; tentative D call: TRBD2 (6 bases). CDR1 SGHNT and CDR2 YYREEE come from the germline V gene (reference sequence). The CDR3 runs to 15 residues. Trimming removed 1 base at V and 4 bases at J, with 13 bases between. Written as DNA, the CDR3 is TGTGCCAGCAGCTTGTCGACTAGAGAGTCAGATACGCAGTATTTT. Its protein is CASSLSTRESDTQYF.

The chain links TRBV28 to TRBJ2-7, with a possible D match to TRBD2 (6 bases). This CDR3 has 14 residues. Trimming removed 10 bases at V and 0 bases at J, with 16 bases between. In germline, CDR1 is MDHEN, CDR2 SYDVKM. The CDR3 loop reads CAISPGLLSYEQYF. The CDR3 DNA reads TGTGCCATCTCGCCGGGACTCCTCTCCTACGAGCAGTACTTC.

This chain joins TRBV2 and TRBJ1-4; TRBD1 is a possible D gene (6 bases). CDR3 length: 15 amino acids. Germline values: CDR1 SNHLY, CDR2 FYNNEI. V lost 5 bases and J 3 bases, leaving 13 bases between the germline ends. The CDR3 sequence: CASSLAGVSNEKLFF. CDR3 sequence (DNA): TGTGCCAGCAGTCTTGCAGGGGTGTCTAATGAAAAACTGTTTTTT.

This chain links TRBV30 with TRBJ1-1; 8 bases are shared with TRBD1. Germline assignment: CDR1 GTSNPN and CDR2 SVGIG (reference sequence). This CDR3 region has 12 residues. Trimming cost V 5 bases and J 4 bases; bases outside gene matches: 3. The CDR3 DNA reads as TGTGCCTGGGACACAGGGGGCACTGAAGCTTTCTTT. Protein product: CAWDTGGTEAFF.

The chain employs TRBV11-3 and TRBJ2-1; 13 bases map to TRBD2. CDR3 length: 16 residues. CDR1 and CDR2 from the germline V gene are SGHNT and YENEEA. J lost 7 bases, V lost 4 bases, and 7 bases had no gene match. CDR3 DNA sequence: TGTGCCAGCAGCTCTCGGACTAGCGGGAGCTTTAATGAGCAGTTCTTC. Amino acid sequence: CASSSRTSGSFNEQFF.

The V gene is TRBV11-2, the J gene TRBJ2-5; D possibly corresponds to TRBD2 (5 bases). The germline V gene has CDR1 SGHAT and CDR2 FQNNGV. The CDR3 length is 14 residues. The ends were cut back, 2 bases at V and 7 bases at J, with 14 bases in the middle. The CDR3 region is CASSLSGIIGTQYF. The CDR3 DNA reads as TGTGCCAGCAGCTTATCCGGGATAATCGGGACCCAGTACTTC.

The rearrangement uses TRBV6-5 and TRBJ1-2; TRBD1 is a possible D gene (5 bases). The CDR3 totals 15 residues. Per the germline V gene, CDR1 is MNHEY and CDR2 is SVGAGI. Trimming pared 2 bases from V and 4 bases from J, leaving 14 bases between. This CDR3 reads CASSYGPLGAYGYTF. CDR3 DNA sequence: TGTGCCAGCAGTTACGGACCCCTTGGGGCCTATGGCTACACCTTC.

This clone has only one observation. The chain couples TRBV9 to TRBJ2-2; TRBD2 matches at 10 bases. Germline values: CDR1 SGDLS, CDR2 YYNGEE. The J segment lost 5 bases and the V segment lost 1 base, leaving 5 bases of the junction unmatched. This CDR3 comprises 16 residues. The CDR3 sequence: CASSVQAGGGTGELFF. As DNA, the CDR3 is TGTGCCAGCAGCGTACAAGCGGGAGGGGGGACCGGGGAGCTGTTTTTT.